A selection of T cell receptor beta chains follows, all from one sample in a study of radiation and T cells in renal cell carcinoma. Sequencing was performed with immunoSEQ multiplex PCR; in TCRdb, only in-frame clones are kept and a portion is missing. In the table there are some 80,000 clones, 70% to 90% of which are singletons. This specimen consisted of blood, obtained from a patient whose treatment included radiotherapy and nephrectomy. The receptors stem from a woman aged 55-75 years with renal cell carcinoma. The CDR3 runs from the conserved cysteine through the conserved F or W. D genes are given only for firm matches. Expanded clones are given a class, and other clones once, few, many or no size at all.

NA | TRBJ1-2 | NA | TRBV10-3 | CAISEETKYGYTF | TGTGCCATCAGTGAGGAGACAAAATATGGCTACACCTTC
TRBD1 | TRBJ2-7 | NA | TRBV4-1 | CASSLEVGTDYEQYF | TGCGCCAGCAGCCTCGAGGTCGGGACAGACTACGAGCAGTACTTC
TRBD1 | TRBJ2-7 | NA | TRBV19 | CASSIEAGTGFHEQYF | TGTGCCAGTAGTATCGAAGCCGGGACAGGGTTCCACGAGCAGTACTTC
TRBD1 | TRBJ2-7 | NA | TRBV6-1 | CASKETGSAYEQYF | TGTGCCAGCAAAGAGACAGGGTCCGCCTACGAGCAGTACTTC
TRBD2 | TRBJ2-2 | NA | TRBV5-1 | CASSSPGTSGTGELFF | TGCGCCAGCAGCTCCCCCGGGACTAGCGGGACCGGGGAGCTGTTTTTT
TRBD1 | TRBJ2-7 | NA | TRBV10-3 | CAISESTGTEQYF | TGTGCCATCAGTGAGTCGACAGGGACCGAGCAGTACTTC
NA | TRBJ2-1 | NA | TRBV27 | CASSSGTPLYNEQFF | TGTGCCAGCAGTTCCGGGACCCCCCTCTACAATGAGCAGTTCTTC
TRBD2 | TRBJ2-1 | NA | TRBV29-1 | CSVGTSGSYNEQFF | TGCAGCGTGGGAACTAGCGGGAGCTACAATGAGCAGTTCTTC
NA | TRBJ2-1 | NA | TRBV2 | CASSEDRGVNEQFF | TGTGCCAGCAGTGAAGATAGGGGCGTCAATGAGCAGTTCTTC
TRBD1 | TRBJ2-3 | NA | TRBV10-2 | CASSAKGTGNPDTQYF | TGCGCCAGCAGTGCGAAAGGGACAGGGAACCCAGATACGCAGTATTTT
NA | TRBJ2-2 | NA | TRBV19 | CASSIGAGTGELFF | TGTGCCAGTAGTATAGGTGCAGGGACCGGGGAGCTGTTTTTT
NA | TRBJ1-1 | NA | TRBV11-2 | CASSLARNTEAFF | TGTGCCAGCAGCTTGGCCAGGAACACTGAAGCTTTCTTT
NA | TRBJ2-3 | NA | TRBV5-1 | CASSPAAGAMSTDTQYF | TGCGCCAGCAGCCCAGCTGCGGGGGCGATGAGTACAGATACGCAGTATTTT
TRBD1 | TRBJ1-5 | NA | TRBV28 | CASSPPGQGKPQHF | TGTGCCAGCAGTCCTCCGGGACAGGGAAAGCCCCAGCATTTT
NA | TRBJ2-1 | few | TRBV10-3 | CATFSLNEQFF | TGTGCCACCTTCAGCCTAAATGAGCAGTTCTTC
NA | TRBJ1-1 | NA | TRBV7-9 | CASSLVPQLNTEAFF | TGTGCCAGCAGCTTAGTGCCCCAACTGAACACTGAAGCTTTCTTT
NA | TRBJ1-1 | once | TRBV27 | CASSLSRANTEAFF | TGTGCCAGCAGTTTAAGCCGCGCCAACACTGAAGCTTTCTTT
NA | TRBJ1-5 | NA | TRBV28 | CASSSLLRSNQPQHF | TGTGCCAGCAGTTCCTTATTAAGGAGCAATCAGCCCCAGCATTTT
NA | TRBJ2-5 | NA | TRBV7-7 | CASSLQGSSQETQYF | TGTGCTAGCAGCTTACAAGGCAGCTCCCAAGAGACCCAGTACTTC
TRBD1 | TRBJ1-4 | NA | TRBV4-3 | CASSQEGLGTGGEKLFF | TGCGCCAGCAGCCAAGAAGGGCTTGGGACAGGGGGGGAAAAACTGTTTTTT
TRBD2 | TRBJ2-5 | NA | TRBV4-2 | CASSQEGAAGERETQYF | TGTGCCAGCAGCCAAGAAGGTGCGGCGGGAGAGAGGGAGACCCAGTACTTC
NA | TRBJ1-2 | NA | TRBV9 | CASSVHIEGEGYTF | TGTGCCAGCAGCGTCCACATTGAGGGGGAAGGCTACACCTTC
TRBD1 | TRBJ1-1 | NA | TRBV6-1 | CASEQGRMNTEAFF | TGTGCCAGCGAACAGGGGCGCATGAACACTGAAGCTTTCTTT
NA | TRBJ2-6 | NA | TRBV5-1 | CASSLSQVSGANVLTF | TGCGCCAGCAGCTTGTCTCAGGTATCTGGGGCCAACGTCCTGACTTTC
TRBD1 | TRBJ1-6 | NA | TRBV2 | CASFPGQGGSPLHF | TGTGCCAGCTTTCCGGGACAGGGCGGTTCACCCCTCCACTTT
NA | TRBJ1-2 | NA | TRBV25-1 | CASSATRGGYTF | TGTGCCAGCAGTGCCACCAGAGGTGGCTACACCTTC
NA | TRBJ2-7 | NA | TRBV11-1 | CASSRRSGLEEQYF | TGTGCCAGCAGCCGCCGTTCCGGGCTTGAAGAGCAGTACTTC
TRBD1 | TRBJ1-2 | few | TRBV6-5 | CASSATGTGLGYTF | TGTGCCAGCAGTGCCACCGGGACAGGGCTCGGCTACACCTTC
TRBD1 | TRBJ1-3 | few | TRBV7-9 | CASSFGTGGAGNTIYF | TGTGCCAGCAGCTTTGGGACAGGGGGAGCTGGAAACACCATATATTTT
TRBD1 | TRBJ2-5 | NA | TRBV25-1 | CASSERDREETQYF | TGTGCCAGCAGTGAACGGGACAGGGAGGAGACCCAGTACTTC
NA | TRBJ1-3 | NA | TRBV2 | CASGRLRSGNTIYF | TGTGCCAGCGGGCGTCTCCGCTCTGGAAACACCATATATTTT
NA | TRBJ2-7 | NA | TRBV28 | CASSKTPESYEQYF | TGTGCCAGCAGTAAAACCCCCGAAAGCTACGAGCAGTACTTC
NA | TRBJ2-7 | NA | TRBV9 | CASSWAADSYEQYF | TGTGCCAGCTCTTGGGCAGCTGATTCCTACGAGCAGTACTTC
NA | TRBJ2-7 | NA | TRBV20-1 | CSARHYEQYF | TGCAGTGCGAGGCACTACGAGCAGTACTTC
TRBD1 | TRBJ1-4 | NA | TRBV6-5 | CASSYSRGTVNEKLFF | TGTGCCAGCAGTTACTCGAGAGGGACAGTTAATGAAAAACTGTTTTTT
NA | TRBJ1-2 | NA | TRBV27 | CASSPAQGMNYGYTF | TGTGCCAGCAGTCCTGCCCAAGGCATGAACTATGGCTACACCTTC
NA | TRBJ2-7 | NA | TRBV9 | CASTAGPGGLLSEQYF | TGTGCCAGCACCGCGGGCCCGGGGGGCCTTTTGTCCGAGCAGTACTTC
NA | TRBJ2-1 | NA | TRBV5-4 | CASSRRSGTSSRSSYNEQFF | TGTGCCAGCAGCCGACGCTCCGGGACTTCCTCCCGGAGCTCCTACAATGAGCAGTTCTTC
NA | TRBJ1-2 | NA | TRBV18 | CASSSSAGPAIGYTF | TGTGCCAGCTCATCTAGTGCGGGCCCGGCTATTGGCTACACCTTC
TRBD1 | TRBJ2-5 | few | TRBV6-1 | CASMGQYQETQYF | TGTGCCAGCATGGGACAGTACCAAGAGACCCAGTACTTC